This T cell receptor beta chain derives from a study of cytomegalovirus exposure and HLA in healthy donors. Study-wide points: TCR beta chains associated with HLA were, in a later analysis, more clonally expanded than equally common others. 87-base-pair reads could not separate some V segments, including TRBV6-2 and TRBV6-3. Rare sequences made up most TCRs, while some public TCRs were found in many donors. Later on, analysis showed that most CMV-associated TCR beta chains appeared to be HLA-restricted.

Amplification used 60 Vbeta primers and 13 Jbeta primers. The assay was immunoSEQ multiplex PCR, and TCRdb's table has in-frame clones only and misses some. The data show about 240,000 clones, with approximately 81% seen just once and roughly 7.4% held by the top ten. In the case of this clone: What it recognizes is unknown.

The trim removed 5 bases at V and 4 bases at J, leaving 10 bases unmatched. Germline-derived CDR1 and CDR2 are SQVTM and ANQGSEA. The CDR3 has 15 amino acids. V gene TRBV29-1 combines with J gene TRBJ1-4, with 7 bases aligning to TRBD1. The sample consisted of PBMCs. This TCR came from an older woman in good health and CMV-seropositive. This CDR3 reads CSVSLTGQNNEKLFF. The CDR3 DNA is TGCAGCGTTTCCCTCACGGGACAGAATAATGAAAAACTGTTTTTT.